Sequencing of this T cell receptor beta chain was carried out in a study of CD8+CD57+ T cells in acquired aplastic anemia. Whole-study context: Sorting CD4+ and CD8+ cells gave DNA averaging 3.2 ug. Mean read depth for CD4+ cells from healthy donors was around 9.9 million. Study-level results: CD8+ Simpson's diversity did not differ significantly between patients and controls. Patients shared about 30 CD8+ CDR3 sequences with controls.

The TCR beta profiling, which covered VDJ combination and CDR3 sequence, was carried out using genomic DNA as the template. A single record per CDR3 protein comes from TCRdb applying MiXCR to the reads. Of 150,000 to 200,000 distinct CDR3 sequences listed, just under 65% are singletons. CDR3 length: 15 residues. Germline loops: CDR1 DFQATT, CDR2 SNEGSKA (reference sequence). Worth noting for this clonotype: Its antigen is as yet unknown. Mismatch with germline at one junction end may stem from a read error.

The clonotype was recovered from a human donor in good health. Specimen: sorted CD4+, CD8+, or CD8+CD57+ T cells (not recorded which) from PBMCs. The chain uses TRBV20-1 and TRBJ2-1; 8 bases agree with TRBD1. CDR3 bases: TGCAGTGCTGGAGATCCTTGGACAGGGAACAATGAGCAGTTCTTC. Amino acids: CSAGDPWTGNNEQFF.